What follows describes a single TCR beta chain. Its specificity is unknown. The entry originates in a study of vaccination and CD4 T cells after COVID-19. The wider study: Overlapping SARS-CoV-2, HCoV-NL63, HCoV-OC43 and HCoV-229E spike peptides were used to stimulate cells. For control cultures, the treatment was a CEFX pool, an HIV-1 Nef pool, or no peptide.

The length of the CDR3 is 23 residues. Germline V CDR1 and CDR2: LNHNV, YYDKDF (reference sequence). V shed 5 bases, J shed 3 bases, and the junction held 32 bases outside the gene matches. Whole-study results and caveats: Among reactive clones from convalescent patients, a median 86.3% appeared only post-vaccination.

Described treatment: roughly ten-day PBMC culture with coronavirus spike peptide pools or control peptides (ViraFEST assay). ViraFEST relied on peptide pools to expand antigen-specific T cells; the TCRs were sequenced afterward. Sequencing of the DNA from cultured CD4+ T cells was carried out with the Oncomine TCR Beta short-read assay. From the PCR reads, TCRdb called clonotypes with MiXCR, one entry per CDR3 protein. The sample has approximately 11,000 distinct CDR3 sequences, approximately 49% seen once. The chain recombines TRBV15 with TRBJ2-7, with 9 positions matching TRBD1. The sample taken for sequencing was CD4+ T cells from blood, cultured in vitro. The receptor was isolated from a human donor who had recovered from COVID-19. In nucleotides, the CDR3 is TGTGCCACCAGCGGACCGTCCGCTTCGGAAACAGGGGGCCACTGGGATACCTACTACGAGCAGTACTTC. Amino acid sequence: CATSGPSASETGGHWDTYYEQYF.